This is a list of T cell receptor beta chains from one sample in a study of T cell repertoires in cytomegalovirus infection. TCRdb reprocessed the reads via MiXCR and lists one record per CDR3 protein. The sample lists roughly 640,000 distinct CDR3 sequences, approximately 25% occurring once. The sample comprised CD8+ T cells from PBMCs. The receptors stem from a human donor in good health (CMV status not recorded). Some clones in this sample may be carry-over from other donors' samples. Each CDR3 is given with its conserved first and last residue. D genes are given only for firm matches. The listing skips clone size in some rows; elsewhere it reads once, few, many or a size class.

clone size | D gene | J gene | V gene | CDR3 DNA | CDR3 protein
many | TRBD1 | TRBJ1-4 | TRBV7-2 | TGTGCCAGCAGCTCAGTGACAGGGTGGGATGAAAAACTGTTTTTT | CASSSVTGWDEKLFF
NA | NA | TRBJ2-5 | TRBV29-1 | TGCAGCGTTGAAGATTCGGCGGTGGTTTTAGAGACCCAGTACTTC | CSVEDSAVVLETQYF
few | NA | TRBJ1-1 | TRBV7-9 | TGTGCCAGCAGCACAGGGAGGGGTGCTTTCTTT | CASSTGRGAFF
few | NA | TRBJ2-1 | TRBV20-1 | TGCAGTGCCTTCCCTGGTTTAGACGACAATGAGCAGTTCTTC | CSAFPGLDDNEQFF
NA | TRBD1 | TRBJ1-1 | TRBV7-4 | TGTGCCAGCATCCCGAGGGGGCAGATGAACACTGAAGCTTTCTTT | CASIPRGQMNTEAFF
NA | NA | TRBJ2-7 | TRBV10-1 | TGCGCCAACAGTGATTTTGCCTACGAGCAGTACTTC | CANSDFAYEQYF
NA | NA | TRBJ2-2 | TRBV14 | TGTGCCAGCAGCCAATCTAGCAGACACACCGGGGAGCTGTTTTTT | CASSQSSRHTGELFF
few | NA | TRBJ1-2 | TRBV20-1 | TGCAGTGCTAGTCCTGAGTATGGCTACACCTTC | CSASPEYGYTF
few | TRBD1 | TRBJ2-7 | TRBV7-6 | TGTGCCAGCAGCTTAGCGCTAAGGGGGCTGTACGAGCAGTACTTC | CASSLALRGLYEQYF
few | NA | TRBJ2-1 | TRBV20-1 | TGCAGTGCTAGAGATGGGGTTAATGAGCAGTTCTTC | CSARDGVNEQFF
few | NA | TRBJ1-1 | TRBV15 | TGTGCCACCAGCAGAGACCCGAGGGGGATGAACACTGAAGCTTTCTTT | CATSRDPRGMNTEAFF
few | NA | TRBJ2-7 | TRBV7-7 | TGTGCTAGCAGCTTAGCCGTAGAAGGTAACGAGCAGTACTTC | CASSLAVEGNEQYF
NA | TRBD2 | TRBJ2-2 | TRBV7-9 | TGTGCCAGCAGCTTAGCGAGGGGACTAGCTAACACCGGGGAGCTGTTTTTT | CASSLARGLANTGELFF
many | TRBD1 | TRBJ1-3 | TRBV5-1 | TGCGCCAGCAGCCCGGAATCGGGACAGTCGGGGAGCTTT | CASSPESGQSGSF
many | NA | TRBJ2-1 | TRBV5-4 | TGTGCCAGCAGCTTGAGTACAGCGTACAATGAGCAGTTCTTC | CASSLSTAYNEQFF
NA | TRBD1 | TRBJ1-5 | TRBV28 | TGTGCCCCTATACGGGACAGGGGGCTAAGCAATCAGCCCCAGCATTTT | CAPIRDRGLSNQPQHF
NA | TRBD1 | TRBJ1-5 | TRBV23-1 | TGCGCCAGCAGCCCAAGGGGGGACAGGGCATCATATAGCAATCAGCCCCAGCATTTT | CASSPRGDRASYSNQPQHF
many | NA | TRBJ2-1 | TRBV6-6 | TGTGCCAGCAGTTACTCAATTGATGAGCAGTTCTTC | CASSYSIDEQFF
NA | NA | TRBJ1-6 | TRBV4-2 | TGTGCCAGCAGCCAAGATGGGTGGGGCATAGGGAATTCACTCCTCCACTTT | CASSQDGWGIGNSLLHF
NA | NA | TRBJ2-2 | TRBV24-1 | TGTGCCACCAGTGATCCCCCGACGCGGTTAGGCGCAGGCACCGGGGAGCTGTTTTTT | CATSDPPTRLGAGTGELFF
many | TRBD1 | TRBJ1-2 | TRBV7-6 | TGTGCCAGCAGCCGTGCGACAGGGTATGGCTACACCTTC | CASSRATGYGYTF
NA | TRBD1 | TRBJ1-2 | TRBV27 | TGTGCCAGCAGCCCTGGGACAGGGGGTGGCTATGGCTACACCTTC | CASSPGTGGGYGYTF
many | TRBD1 | TRBJ2-3 | TRBV7-2 | TGTGCCAGCAGTCGCCCCAGGGGGAAAGTAGATGATACGCAGTATTTT | CASSRPRGKVDDTQYF
few | NA | TRBJ2-5 | TRBV25-1 | TGTGCCAGCAGTGATGAGACCCAGTACTTC | CASSDETQYF
few | TRBD2 | TRBJ2-2 | TRBV4-3 | TGCGCCAGCAGCCAAGTTGGTAGCGGGGGCGCCCTAAACACCGGGGAGCTGTTTTTT | CASSQVGSGGALNTGELFF
few | NA | TRBJ1-2 | TRBV12-3/TRBV12-4 | TGTGCCAGCAGTTTATCGGCCAGGGGTGAAGACTATGGCTACACCTTC | CASSLSARGEDYGYTF
NA | NA | TRBJ2-1 | TRBV11-2 | TGTGCCAGCAGCTTGGCCCTCGGGGGAAACTACAATGAGCAGTTCTTC | CASSLALGGNYNEQFF
NA | NA | TRBJ2-1 | TRBV4-3 | TGCGCCAGCAGCTTAGTTGCGGGGGCCTCCAATGAGCAGTTCTTC | CASSLVAGASNEQFF
NA | TRBD1 | TRBJ1-2 | TRBV29-1 | TGCAGCGTTGAGACAGGGGCGGACTATGGCTACACCTTC | CSVETGADYGYTF
NA | NA | TRBJ1-1 | TRBV20-1 | TGCAGTGCTAGAGATATAAGGGGTTCGGTCACTGAAGCTTTCTTT | CSARDIRGSVTEAFF
few | NA | TRBJ1-6 | TRBV13 | TGTGCCAGCAGCTACAGGGATGATTCACCCCTCCACTTT | CASSYRDDSPLHF
NA | NA | TRBJ1-6 | TRBV6-6 | TGTGCCAGCAGTTACTCCCCAGGGAGCTCCTATAATTCACCCCTCCACTTT | CASSYSPGSSYNSPLHF
few | TRBD2 | TRBJ2-3 | TRBV29-1 | TGCAGCGTCGGACTAGCGGGGGGGACAGATACGCAGTATTTT | CSVGLAGGTDTQYF
many | TRBD2 | TRBJ2-1 | TRBV10-3 | TGTGCCATCAGTGAGTCAGTTGCGGGGGGGCCGCGAAATGAGCAGTTCTTC | CAISESVAGGPRNEQFF
few | NA | TRBJ2-5 | TRBV2 | TGTGCCAGCAGGAGCAAAGAGACCCAGTACTTC | CASRSKETQYF
few | NA | TRBJ2-2 | TRBV6-5 | TGTGCCAGCAGCCTCCGGTCAAGCGGGGAGCTGTTTTTT | CASSLRSSGELFF
few | NA | TRBJ1-1 | TRBV7-9 | TGTGCCAGCAGCCCAACCGTCTCCGGGACTGAAGCTTTCTTT | CASSPTVSGTEAFF
many | NA | TRBJ1-2 | TRBV7-2 | TGTGCCAGCGATTTGGGGGGGGTCGGCGGCTACACCTTC | CASDLGGVGGYTF
many | NA | TRBJ2-5 | TRBV4-1 | TGCGCCAGCAGCCAAGGTTGGGCTTGGGAGGAGACCCAGTACTTC | CASSQGWAWEETQYF
NA | NA | TRBJ1-6 | TRBV20-1 | TGCAGTGCTAGAGGACGGGAGTCACCCCTCCACTTT | CSARGRESPLHF
NA | NA | TRBJ2-5 | TRBV28 | TGTGCCATCAGTTTTGGTGTGGGCGAAGAGACCCAGTACTTC | CAISFGVGEETQYF
NA | TRBD2 | TRBJ2-1 | TRBV2 | TGTGCCAGTTTTGGGACTAGCGGGGGGAAGTCCTACAATGAGCAGTTCTTC | CASFGTSGGKSYNEQFF
many | NA | TRBJ1-5 | TRBV6-2/TRBV6-3 | TGTGCCAGCAGTTACCCTCAGCCCCAGCATTTT | CASSYPQPQHF
NA | TRBD2 | TRBJ2-3 | TRBV4-1 | TGCGCCAGCAGCCAAGATCAAACTAGCGGGGCCACAGATACGCAGTATTTT | CASSQDQTSGATDTQYF
NA | TRBD2 | TRBJ2-5 | TRBV20-1 | TGCAGTGCTCGCCCCATAAGCGGGAGGAGGGAGACCCAGTACTTC | CSARPISGRRETQYF
NA | NA | TRBJ2-1 | TRBV28 | TGTGCCAGCAGTCCTACAGGCGATTTTTACAATGAGCAGTTCTTC | CASSPTGDFYNEQFF
few | NA | TRBJ2-6 | TRBV29-1 | TGCAGCGTTGTGGGTACGGACCCCTCTGGGGCCAACGTCCTGACTTTC | CSVVGTDPSGANVLTF
few | NA | TRBJ1-2 | TRBV20-1 | TGCAGTGCTCCCCGAGATCGGGAGGGAGGCTACACCTTC | CSAPRDREGGYTF
NA | NA | TRBJ1-2 | TRBV5-5 | TGTGCCAGCAGAACAGGGATAAGTTACACCTTC | CASRTGISYTF
NA | NA | TRBJ2-4 | TRBV7-9 | TGTGCCAGCAGCTTAGGGGGATCTCAAAACATTCAGTACTTC | CASSLGGSQNIQYF
NA | NA | TRBJ2-5 | TRBV25-1 | TGTGCCAGCAGTGAGGATCCGGGGGCCTTTTGGGAGACCCAGTACTTC | CASSEDPGAFWETQYF
NA | NA | TRBJ2-4 | TRBV20-1 | TGCAGTGCTAGGAGATCTACAGACCCGACATTAAACATTCAGTACTTC | CSARRSTDPTLNIQYF
NA | NA | TRBJ1-6 | TRBV20-1 | TGCAGTGCTCTCGTACGGGCTTCTTATAATTCACCCCTCCACTTT | CSALVRASYNSPLHF
few | NA | TRBJ1-2 | TRBV4-1 | TGCGCCAGCAGCCAAGTGGGAAACTATGGCTACACCTTC | CASSQVGNYGYTF